Below are 32 T cell receptor beta chains sequenced from a single sample in a study of regulatory T cells in long-lasting Graves disease. Time point in this sample: newly diagnosed GD, antithyroid drugs for less than 3 months. The TCR library used RNA extracted from PBMCs. CDR3 regions were amplified by Arm-PCR using iRepertoire HTBI primers to build TCR beta libraries. TCRdb re-analysed the multiplex PCR reads in MiXCR, keeping a single row per CDR3 protein. The table records 360,000 or so distinct CDR3 sequences, under 20% of them present only once. These data were also reused for a study on T cells in Graves' hyperthyroidism and ophthalmopathy.

Sequenced here: peripheral blood mononuclear cells (PBMCs), sampled at new diagnosis, from a patient treated with antithyroid drugs. The receptors were sampled from a woman between 18 and 30 years old with Graves disease.

A remark on this clonotype: A clone one base away is much larger, so this may be a read error. The chain has TRBV13 and TRBJ2-2, with a possible D match to TRBD1 (6 bases). This CDR3 has 12 amino acids. CDR1 is PRHDT and CDR2 is FYEKMQ in the germline V gene (reference sequence). The CDR3 bases are TGTGTCAGCAGCTCAGGGGTCGGGGAGCTGTTTTTT. Translated: CVSSSGVGELFF.

The V call is TRBV27, the J call TRBJ2-7, with 7 positions matching TRBD2. This CDR3 region has 14 residues. Germline V gene sequence: CDR1 MNHEY, CDR2 SMNVEV (reference sequence). With V trimmed by 6 bases and J by 0 bases, 5 bases remained unmatched. CDR3 coding DNA: TGTGCCAGCAGGAGGCGGGGGACCTCCTACGAGCAGTACTTC. Translation gives CASRRRGTSYEQYF.

The sample holds many counts of this clonotype. The chain uses TRBV5-1 and TRBJ2-7, with D perhaps matching TRBD1 or TRBD2 (5 bases each). CDR3 length equals 14 residues. Trimming pared 7 bases from V and 6 bases from J, leaving 20 bases between. The germline V gene has CDR1 SGHRS and CDR2 YFSETQ. The DNA of the CDR3 is TGCGCCAGCGCCGCGGGCCAGGAAAGGGGCGAGCAGTACTTC. Protein sequence: CASAAGQERGEQYF.

Many counts were recorded for this clonotype. The J gene is TRBJ2-1, the V gene TRBV3-1; 12 bases are a match to TRBD2. This CDR3 comprises 14 residues. The V gene's germline CDR1 is LGHDT and CDR2 YNNKEL (reference sequence). Trimming removed 7 bases from V and 5 bases from J; junction bases left unmatched: 3. The CDR3 sequence is CASTSGGDHNEQFF. Here the CDR3 DNA reads TGTGCCAGCACTAGCGGGGGGGATCACAATGAGCAGTTCTTC.

This clonotype occurred many times. The genes are TRBV7-8 and TRBJ2-3, with 9 bases that match TRBD1. Trimming removed 7 bases from V and 1 base from J; junction bases left unmatched: 3. The CDR3 runs 14 residues. CDR1 is SGHVS and CDR2 is FQNEAQ in the germline V gene. CDR3 protein: CASKQGAGTDTQYF. The CDR3 nucleotides are TGTGCCAGCAAACAGGGGGCGGGCACAGATACGCAGTATTTT.

This clonotype came up many times. This chain connects TRBV7-2 to TRBJ1-5; D not certain. The CDR3 extends over 15 amino acids. V was pared by 5 bases and J by 1 base, with 12 bases between. From germline, CDR1 is SGHTA and CDR2 FQGNSA. CDR3 sequence reads: CASSEGKKSNQPQHF. CDR3 in DNA: TGTGCCAGCAGCGAAGGGAAGAAGAGCAATCAGCCCCAGCATTTT. Using reference TRBV7-2 and TRBJ1-5 for the parts outside the CDR3, the full variable domain is GAGVSQSPSNKVTEKGKDVELRCDPISGHTALYWYRQSLGQGLEFLIYFQGNSAPDKSGLPSDRFSAERTGGSVSTLTIQRTQQEDSAVYLCASSEGKKSNQPQHFGDGTRLSIL.

This clonotype has a count of ten or more. The rearrangement links TRBV11-2 to TRBJ2-5; D is undetermined. In germline, CDR1 is SGHAT, CDR2 FQNNGV. CDR3 length equals 14 residues. V was cut by 1 base and J by 4 bases, with 10 bases left in between. The CDR3 DNA is TGTGCCAGCAGCTTAGGACACCTGCCAGAGACCCAGTACTTC. This encodes CASSLGHLPETQYF.

There are many counts of this clonotype. V and J are TRBV7-2 and TRBJ2-7; D uncertain. Trimming cost V 5 bases and J 0 bases, with 11 bases left between them. The CDR3 is 14 amino acids. Looked up from germline, CDR1 is SGHTA and CDR2 is FQGNSA. For the CDR3, the DNA is TGTGCCAGCAGCCCCCGGTTCAACTCCTACGAGCAGTACTTC. It specifies CASSPRFNSYEQYF. The full variable domain, with the rest looked up from reference TRBV7-2 and TRBJ2-7, is GAGVSQSPSNKVTEKGKDVELRCDPISGHTALYWYRQSLGQGLEFLIYFQGNSAPDKSGLPSDRFSAERTGGSVSTLTIQRTQQEDSAVYLCASSPRFNSYEQYFGPGTRLTVT.

This chain connects TRBV7-9 to TRBJ2-7; 10 bases align to TRBD1. Trimming at V came to 4 bases and at J to 2 bases, leaving 5 bases not matched to a gene. The CDR3 runs 15 residues. CDR1 SEHNR and CDR2 FQNEAQ come from the germline V gene (reference sequence). CDR3: CASSSLGQGPYEQYF. The DNA for the CDR3 is TGTGCCAGCAGCTCTTTGGGACAGGGGCCCTACGAGCAGTACTTC.

The rearrangement joins TRBV29-1 to TRBJ1-5; D is uncertain. The CDR3 covers 13 residues. V was trimmed by 7 bases and J by 1 base, leaving 11 bases between them. The germline gives CDR1 SQVTM, CDR2 ANQGSEA. The CDR3 is CSANLGSNQPQHF. As DNA, the CDR3 is TGCAGCGCCAATCTCGGAAGCAATCAGCCCCAGCATTTT.

This clonotype was counted many times. The chain joins TRBV20-1 to TRBJ2-5; 8 bases match TRBD1. CDR3 length equals 16 residues. Germline CDR1 and CDR2: DFQATT and SNEGSKA (reference sequence). V lost 2 bases to trimming and J lost 2 bases; unmatched junction nucleotides: 10. This chain's CDR3 is CSARRDGQGDQETQYF. The DNA for the CDR3 is TGCAGTGCTAGACGAGATGGACAGGGCGATCAAGAGACCCAGTACTTC.

This clonotype was seen only a few times. J is TRBJ1-6 and V is TRBV20-1, with a tentative D call TRBD1 (6 bases). Trimming shortened V by 7 bases and J by 8 bases, and 15 bases separated the two germline ends. Looked up from germline, CDR1 is DFQATT and CDR2 is SNEGSKA (reference sequence). The CDR3 is made up of 13 amino acids. The CDR3: CSVPGRGHSPLHF. The CDR3 region has the DNA TGCAGTGTCCCTGGACGGGGGCATTCACCCCTCCACTTT.

The rearrangement links TRBV28 to TRBJ1-2, with D tentatively TRBD1 (5 bases). Per germline, CDR1 MDHEN and CDR2 SYDVKM. Trimming pared 6 bases from V and 7 bases from J, leaving 18 bases between. The CDR3 is made up of 14 amino acids. In DNA form, the CDR3 reads TGTGCCAGCAGCCGAACAGGAGAGGGAAGTGGCTACACCTTC. Its protein is CASSRTGEGSGYTF.

This clonotype was found a few times. Since the CDR3 does not end with the conserved phenylalanine or tryptophan, this likely comes from a read error. The chain recombines TRBV28 with TRBJ2-2; 8 nucleotides align to TRBD2. This CDR3 spans 15 amino acids. Germline V gene sequence: CDR1 MDHEN, CDR2 SYDVKM. Trimming removed 3 bases from V and 4 bases from J; junction bases left unmatched: 4. CDR3 residues: CASSFGGGRTGELFS. The DNA for the CDR3 is TGTGCCAGCAGTTTTGGCGGGGGGCGCACCGGGGAGCTGTTTTCT.

This clonotype appeared many times. V and J are TRBV9 and TRBJ2-5; tentatively, D is TRBD2 (5 bases). Trimming left V 4 bases short and J 7 bases short, with 14 bases between. The CDR3 has 13 amino acids. Per germline, CDR1 SGDLS and CDR2 YYNGEE. This CDR3 is CASSSFREGTQYF. The CDR3 bases are TGTGCCAGCAGCTCCTTCCGGGAAGGGACCCAGTACTTC.

The table lists this clonotype with many counts. J is TRBJ2-5 and V is TRBV9; tentatively, D is TRBD2 (7 bases). The CDR3 runs to 14 residues. Trimming left V 3 bases short and J 2 bases short, with 11 bases between. Germline loops: CDR1 SGDLS, CDR2 YYNGEE. The CDR3 loop reads CASSAGGPQETQYF. CDR3 nucleotides: TGTGCCAGCAGCGCCGGGGGGCCACAAGAGACCCAGTACTTC.

This clonotype was observed at least ten times. The rearrangement joins TRBV12-3 or TRBV12-4 to TRBJ2-1; 15 nucleotides align to TRBD2. The CDR3 sequence is 14 residues long. The trim removed 6 bases at V and 12 bases at J, leaving 6 bases unmatched. CDR3: CASSGTSGGRGQFF. The CDR3 DNA reads TGTGCCAGCAGCGGGACTAGCGGGGGGAGGGGGCAGTTCTTC.

This clonotype was picked up many times. The gene calls are TRBV6-1 and TRBJ1-4; a possible D gene is TRBD1 (5 bases). This CDR3 has 15 residues. Deletions cut 6 bases from V and 8 bases from J, with 19 bases between. Germline CDR1 and CDR2: MNHNS and SASEGT. In DNA, the CDR3 is TGTGCCAGCAGCCCTGAGGGAGGGGTGAGCGAAAAACTGTTTTTT. This codes for CASSPEGGVSEKLFF.

The table lists this clonotype with many counts. V and J are TRBV27 and TRBJ2-3, with 9 nucleotides matching TRBD1. Germline lookup yields CDR1 MNHEY and CDR2 SMNVEV (reference sequence). The CDR3 runs 15 residues. DNA for the CDR3: TGTGTCACGGAGGTCCGACAGGGGGGCACAGATACGCAGTATTTT. Translating gives CVTEVRQGGTDTQYF.

This clonotype appeared many times. The chain carries TRBV6-1 and TRBJ2-1; TRBD2 aligns across 14 bases. The CDR3 consists of 18 residues. Germline lookup yields CDR1 MNHNS and CDR2 SASEGT. V gave up 6 bases and J gave up 7 bases; unmatched junction bases: 14. The CDR3 sequence is CASRTGLAGGPGLNEQFF. CDR3 nucleotides: TGTGCCAGCAGGACCGGACTAGCGGGGGGCCCGGGCCTAAATGAGCAGTTCTTC.

The rearrangement links TRBV28 to TRBJ2-5; 7 bases line up with TRBD2. The CDR3 runs to 14 residues. Trimming at V came to 4 bases and at J to 6 bases, leaving 8 bases not matched to a gene. Germline lookup yields CDR1 MDHEN and CDR2 SYDVKM. The CDR3 sequence is CASSSAGEQKTQYF. As DNA, the CDR3 is TGTGCCAGCAGTTCCGCGGGGGAACAAAAGACCCAGTACTTC.

This clonotype has ten or more counts. The chain combines TRBV2 with TRBJ2-7; possible D gene TRBD2, 7 bases. The ends were cut back, 9 bases at V and 3 bases at J, with 15 bases in the middle. CDR1 SNHLY and CDR2 FYNNEI come from the germline V gene. The CDR3 length is 13 residues. CDR3 sequence: CARGGRARYEQYF. In nucleotides, the CDR3 is TGTGCCAGGGGGGGGCGAGCCCGCTACGAGCAGTACTTC.

The sample holds many counts of this clonotype. V usage is TRBV28 and J usage is TRBJ2-2, with D unresolved. The CDR3 contains 16 residues. V was pared by 7 bases and J by 4 bases, with 19 bases between. Germline values: CDR1 MDHEN, CDR2 SYDVKM. CDR3 protein: CASTLPPGHGTGELFF. The CDR3 nucleotides are TGTGCCAGCACCCTCCCCCCGGGCCACGGCACCGGGGAGCTGTTTTTT.

At least ten counts were recorded for this clonotype. V usage is TRBV12-3 or TRBV12-4 and J usage is TRBJ2-1; 7 bases agree with TRBD1. Trimming cost V 4 bases and J 9 bases; bases outside gene matches: 9. This CDR3 region has 14 residues. DNA of the CDR3: TGTGCCAGCAGTTCACTAAGACAGGGCGGTGAGCAGTTCTTC. This gives the protein CASSSLRQGGEQFF.

This clonotype was recorded a few times. The chain is built from TRBV5-1 and TRBJ2-3, with D unclear. Per germline, CDR1 SGHRS and CDR2 YFSETQ. The CDR3 spans 17 residues. Between the trimmed V and J ends, which lost 1 base and 1 base, there was a span of 16 bases. The CDR3 region has the DNA TGCGCCAGCAGCTTGAAGGCTTTTCAGCTCCGCACAGATACGCAGTATTTT. This gives the protein CASSLKAFQLRTDTQYF.

The chain joins TRBV29-1 to TRBJ1-1; unclear D gene. Germline V gives CDR1 SQVTM, CDR2 ANQGSEA. Trimming left V 6 bases short and J 0 bases short, with 11 bases between. The length of the CDR3 is 13 residues. The CDR3 nucleotides read TGCAGCGTGACGACGGGATTGAACACTGAAGCTTTCTTT. Encoded protein: CSVTTGLNTEAFF. Full variable domain (remainder filled in from reference TRBV29-1 and TRBJ1-1): SAVISQKPSRDICQRGTSLTIQCQVDSQVTMMFWYRQQPGQSLTLIATANQGSEATYESGFVIDKFPISRPNLTFSTLTVSNMSPEDSSIYLCSVTTGLNTEAFFGQGTRLTVV.

This sequence joins TRBV6-1 and TRBJ2-1, with 11 bases matching TRBD2. The CDR3 length is 15 residues. With V trimmed by 4 bases and J by 6 bases, 5 bases remained unmatched. Germline V gene data show CDR1 as MNHNS and CDR2 as SASEGT. The CDR3 DNA follows: TGTGCCAGCAGTGGGCTAGCGGGGGGTGGCAATGAGCAGTTCTTC. It yields the protein CASSGLAGGGNEQFF.

This clonotype was observed many times. The chain joins TRBV12-3 or TRBV12-4 to TRBJ2-1; TRBD2 aligns across 10 bases. Germline trimming cut 6 bases from V and 4 bases from J; bases unmatched to any gene: 6. CDR3 length: 15 amino acids. The CDR3 region is CASRFSSGGYNEQFF. CDR3 in DNA: TGTGCCAGCAGATTTTCTAGCGGGGGATACAATGAGCAGTTCTTC.

This clonotype was found many times. The CDR3: CASSYRAWNTEAFF. DNA of the CDR3: TGTGCCAGCAGTTACAGGGCATGGAACACTGAAGCTTTCTTT. The rearrangement links TRBV6-2 or TRBV6-3 to TRBJ1-1; D is ambiguous. Germline CDR1 MNHEY, CDR2 SVGEGT. Trimming removed 2 bases at V and 1 base at J, with 8 bases between. The CDR3 is made up of 14 amino acids.

Points on this clonotype: A much larger clonotype is one base distant, so this may be a read error. The rearrangement joins TRBV5-4 to TRBJ2-6, with D possibly being TRBD2 (5 bases). CDR3 length: 14 amino acids. V was clipped by 4 bases and J by 2 bases, with 7 bases between them. From germline, CDR1 is SGHNT and CDR2 YYREEE (reference sequence). In DNA, the CDR3 is TGTGCCAGCAGCCAGGAGGCTGGGGCCAACGTCCTGACTTTC. The encoded protein is CASSQEAGANVLTF.

This clonotype was detected ten times or more. The chain employs TRBV6-2 or TRBV6-3 and TRBJ1-1; D unresolved. Germline V CDR1 and CDR2: MNHEY, SVGEGT. V lost 6 bases and J 1 base, leaving 9 bases between the germline ends. The length of the CDR3 is 13 residues. The CDR3 here is CASSNGPNTEAFF. The CDR3, as DNA: TGTGCCAGCAGCAACGGACCGAACACTGAAGCTTTCTTT.

This clonotype was counted between two and nine times. This chain uses TRBV6-1 with TRBJ2-6; D assignment may be TRBD1 or TRBD2 (5 bases each). The V end was cut by 6 bases, the J end by 4 bases, with 10 bases between. This CDR3 comprises 14 residues. Germline V CDR1 and CDR2: MNHNS, SASEGT. The CDR3 spells CASRRGDGANVLTF. CDR3 nucleotide sequence: TGTGCCAGCAGACGAGGGGACGGGGCCAACGTCCTGACTTTC.